The 23 T cell receptor beta chains reported below all come from one sample, sequenced in a study of blood T cell repertoires in COVID-19. Clones were read by immunoSEQ multiplex PCR, and TCRdb kept only the in-frame ones, dropping some. The sample holds about 440,000 clones; nearly 90% are singletons and the top ten take under 2%. Sequencing was performed on PBMCs or T cells enriched from blood (not recorded which). The receptors were gathered from a woman aged 18-29 years with acute COVID-19.

This chain joins TRBV7-2 and TRBJ2-1; D may be TRBD1 (5 bases). Germline V gene data show CDR1 as SGHTA and CDR2 as FQGNSA. Trimming stripped 4 bases from V and 5 bases from J, with 12 bases between. This CDR3 contains 14 residues. The DNA of the CDR3 is TGTGCCAGCAGCTCGTGGACCAGGGACAATGAGCAGTTCTTC. Translating gives CASSSWTRDNEQFF.

The chain recombines TRBV6-5 with TRBJ2-3; perhaps TRBD2 as D (7 bases). Germline CDR1 MNHEY, CDR2 SVGAGI. The CDR3 length is 13 residues. Trimming left V 2 bases short and J 5 bases short, with 8 bases between. The CDR3 loop reads CASSYRGGDTQYF. In nucleotides, the CDR3 is TGTGCCAGCAGTTACAGGGGGGGAGATACGCAGTATTTT.

The J gene is TRBJ1-1, the V gene TRBV2; TRBD1 agrees at 10 bases. CDR1 SNHLY and CDR2 FYNNEI come from the germline V gene. V gave up 6 bases and J gave up 3 bases; unmatched junction bases: 1. The CDR3 totals 13 residues. DNA of the CDR3: TGTGCCAGCAGAGGGACAGGGGACACTGAAGCTTTCTTT. This sequence encodes CASRGTGDTEAFF.

J is TRBJ2-1 and V is TRBV28; 9 bases fit TRBD2. The J segment lost 5 bases and the V segment lost 5 bases, leaving 10 bases of the junction unmatched. Germline CDR1 reads MDHEN; CDR2 reads SYDVKM. The CDR3 consists of 16 residues. The CDR3 DNA is TGTGCCAGCAGTGAGCTAGCGGGACCTAAGGACAATGAGCAGTTCTTC. Translation: CASSELAGPKDNEQFF.

The chain combines TRBV27 with TRBJ1-5, with 7 positions matching TRBD1. V dropped 1 base and J dropped 5; count of bases not matched to a gene: 2. The length of the CDR3 is 14 residues. The germline gives CDR1 MNHEY, CDR2 SMNVEV (reference sequence). The CDR3 loop is CASSLFTGDQPQHF. DNA of the CDR3: TGTGCCAGCAGTTTATTCACAGGGGATCAGCCCCAGCATTTT.

This chain joins TRBV11-2 and TRBJ2-5, with 11 nucleotides matching TRBD2. With 5 bases clipped from V and 5 bases from J, the junction kept 10 bases outside the gene matches. CDR1 and CDR2 from the germline V gene are SGHAT and FQNNGV. This CDR3 region has 16 residues. The CDR3 sequence: CASSTTLAGGQETQYF. The CDR3 DNA reads TGTGCCAGCAGCACCACCCTAGCGGGAGGTCAGGAGACCCAGTACTTC.

V gene TRBV6-5 combines with J gene TRBJ1-2; 10 bases fit TRBD1. Unmatched junction bases numbered 11, after V lost 8 bases and J lost 5 bases. CDR3 size: 15 residues. CDR1 and CDR2 from the germline V gene are MNHEY and SVGAGI. The CDR3 spells CASRVDRGRMYGYTF. The CDR3 bases are TGTGCCAGCCGAGTAGACAGGGGGCGAATGTATGGCTACACCTTC.

V gene TRBV27 combines with J gene TRBJ2-7; a weak D match, TRBD1 (6 bases). CDR3 length: 15 amino acids. The germline CDR1 and CDR2 sequences are MNHEY and SMNVEV (reference sequence). Deletions cut 6 bases from V and 7 bases from J, with 22 bases between. CDR3 in DNA: TGTGCCAGCAGCACCGCTAGACAGGCTTCTATGGAGCAGTACTTC. This codes for CASSTARQASMEQYF.

J is TRBJ2-5 and V is TRBV3-1 (or the pseudogene TRBV3-2); 8 positions agree with TRBD2. Losses at the gene ends were 4 bases for V and 5 bases for J; bases not matched to a gene: 6. The CDR3 runs 14 residues. Germline CDR1 reads LGHDT; CDR2 reads YNNKEL (reference sequence). In DNA, the CDR3 is TGTGCCAGCAGCCTCCGGGGGGGCCGCGAGACCCAGTACTTC. It specifies CASSLRGGRETQYF.

This sequence joins TRBV30 and TRBJ2-7; D is uncertain. V was trimmed by 4 bases and J by 0 bases, leaving 4 bases between them. From germline, CDR1 is GTSNPN and CDR2 SVGIG (reference sequence). CDR3 length: 11 amino acids. The CDR3 DNA follows: TGTGCCTGGACAAACTCCTACGAGCAGTACTTC. It specifies CAWTNSYEQYF.

V is TRBV4-2 and J is TRBJ2-3; D is undetermined. Germline assignment: CDR1 LGHNA and CDR2 YNFKEQ. The CDR3 consists of 15 residues. V was clipped by 2 bases and J by 0 bases, with 9 bases between them. CDR3 protein: CASSQSLPSTDTQYF. CDR3 coding DNA: TGTGCCAGCAGCCAAAGCCTCCCTAGCACAGATACGCAGTATTTT.

The chain carries TRBV28 and TRBJ1-2; 7 nucleotides agree with TRBD1. V shed 6 bases, J shed 4 bases, and the junction held 11 bases outside the gene matches. The CDR3 sequence is 15 residues long. Germline loops: CDR1 MDHEN, CDR2 SYDVKM. As DNA, the CDR3 is TGTGCCAGCAGCTCCGGACAGGATCTTTTCTATGGCTACACCTTC. It codes for CASSSGQDLFYGYTF.

The chain carries TRBV5-1 and TRBJ1-6; 7 bases are a match to TRBD1. Looked up from germline, CDR1 is SGHRS and CDR2 is YFSETQ. V shed 4 bases, J shed 7 bases, and the junction held 5 bases outside the gene matches. The CDR3 totals 14 residues. This CDR3 is CASSPGQANSPLHF. In DNA form, the CDR3 reads TGCGCCAGCAGCCCCGGACAGGCAAATTCACCCCTCCACTTT.

The CDR3 loop reads CAISAGGSSYNEQFF. DNA of the CDR3: TGTGCCATCAGTGCTGGCGGGAGCTCCTACAATGAGCAGTTCTTC. V is TRBV10-3 and J is TRBJ2-1; 7 positions match TRBD2. Trimming cost V 4 bases and J 0 bases; bases outside gene matches: 3. Germline values: CDR1 ENHRY, CDR2 SYGVKD. The CDR3 runs 15 residues.

The chain links TRBV30 to TRBJ2-2, with no clear D. This CDR3 is 12 amino acids long. Trimming stripped 3 bases from V and 3 bases from J, with 5 bases between. Germline V gene lookup returns CDR1 GTSNPN and CDR2 SVGIG (reference sequence). DNA of the CDR3: TGTGCCTGGAGGCGAGACACCGGGGAGCTGTTTTTT. Its translation is CAWRRDTGELFF.

The V gene is TRBV7-9, the J gene TRBJ2-4; maybe TRBD1 (5 bases). The CDR3 length is 14 residues. CDR1 and CDR2 from the germline V gene are SEHNR and FQNEAQ (reference sequence). The ends were cut back, 5 bases at V and 5 bases at J, with 13 bases in the middle. The CDR3 sequence: CASSRLETENIQYF. CDR3 coding DNA: TGTGCCAGCAGCCGATTAGAGACAGAAAACATTCAGTACTTC.

J is TRBJ2-7 and V is TRBV2; D possibly corresponds to TRBD1 (6 bases). Per germline, CDR1 SNHLY and CDR2 FYNNEI. The length of the CDR3 is 13 residues. V lost 9 bases to trimming and J lost 4 bases, with 16 bases between them. CDR3 nucleotides: TGTGCCAGACAGGGTGAGAAATGGTACGAGCAGTACTTC. It yields the protein CARQGEKWYEQYF.

The table lists this clone with a count of one. The rearrangement joins TRBV7-8 to TRBJ2-1; no clear D gene. This CDR3 spans 14 amino acids. Germline assignment: CDR1 SGHVS and CDR2 FQNEAQ. Trimming left V 5 bases short and J 8 bases short, with 16 bases between. The DNA of the CDR3 is TGTGCCAGCAGCCTACAGTCGGATCTGGATGAGCAGTTCTTC. This sequence encodes CASSLQSDLDEQFF.

This sequence joins TRBV27 and TRBJ1-1; TRBD1 is a possible D gene (5 bases). Germline lookup yields CDR1 MNHEY and CDR2 SMNVEV (reference sequence). CDR3 length: 13 residues. Trimming removed 2 bases at V and 5 bases at J, with 9 bases between. CDR3 bases: TGTGCCAGCAGTTTAGTCAGGGCTACTGAAGCTTTCTTT. Translation gives CASSLVRATEAFF.

The rearrangement uses TRBV19 and TRBJ2-7; TRBD1 matches 9 bases. Unmatched junction bases numbered 4, after V lost 7 bases and J lost 0 bases. The CDR3 has 14 amino acids. CDR1 is LNHDA and CDR2 is SQIVND in the germline V gene (reference sequence). This CDR3 reads CASTPGQGSYEQYF. CDR3 DNA sequence: TGTGCCAGTACCCCGGGACAGGGCTCCTACGAGCAGTACTTC.

The chain links TRBV7-9 to TRBJ2-5; D is ambiguous. CDR1 and CDR2 from the germline V gene are SEHNR and FQNEAQ (reference sequence). V shed 2 bases and J shed 0 bases, with 7 bases lying between them. The CDR3 is made up of 14 amino acids. CDR3 sequence reads: CASSLLANQETQYF. CDR3 coding DNA: TGTGCCAGCAGCTTATTGGCAAACCAAGAGACCCAGTACTTC.

This chain links TRBV12-3 or TRBV12-4 with TRBJ2-7, with 10 bases aligning to TRBD1. The CDR3 has 13 residues. V trimming: 6 bases; J trimming: 5 bases; junction bases outside the gene matches: 4. CDR3 protein: CASSRDRGNEQYF. The CDR3 nucleotides are TGTGCCAGCAGCCGGGACAGGGGAAACGAGCAGTACTTC.

This clone was seen more than once but under ten times. This chain's CDR3 is CASSSFGTSYEQYF. The CDR3 DNA is TGTGCCAGCAGCTCGTTCGGGACTTCTTACGAGCAGTACTTC. The chain couples TRBV7-9 to TRBJ2-7, with a possible D match to TRBD2 (6 bases). Trimming took 4 bases from V and 4 from J, leaving 14 bases between them. Germline V gene data show CDR1 as SEHNR and CDR2 as FQNEAQ (reference sequence). The CDR3 covers 14 residues. Drawing the rest from reference TRBV7-9 and TRBJ2-7, the complete variable domain is DTGVSQNPRHKITKRGQNVTFRCDPISEHNRLYWYRQTLGQGPEFLTYFQNEAQLEKSRLLSDRFSAERPKGSFSTLEIQRTEQGDSAMYLCASSSFGTSYEQYFGPGTRLTVT.